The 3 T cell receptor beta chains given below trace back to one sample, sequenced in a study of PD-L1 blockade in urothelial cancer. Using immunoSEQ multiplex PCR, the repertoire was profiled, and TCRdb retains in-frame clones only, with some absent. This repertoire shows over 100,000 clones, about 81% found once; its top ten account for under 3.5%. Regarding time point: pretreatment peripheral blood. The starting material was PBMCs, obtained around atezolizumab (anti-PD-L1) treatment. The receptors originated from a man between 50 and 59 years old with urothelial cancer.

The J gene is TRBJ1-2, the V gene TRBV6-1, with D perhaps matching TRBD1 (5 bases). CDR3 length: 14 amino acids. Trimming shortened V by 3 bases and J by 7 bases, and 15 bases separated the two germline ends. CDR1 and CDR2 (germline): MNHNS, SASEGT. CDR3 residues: CASSDGGLGLGYTF. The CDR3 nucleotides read TGTGCCAGCAGTGATGGGGGACTGGGACTTGGCTACACCTTC.

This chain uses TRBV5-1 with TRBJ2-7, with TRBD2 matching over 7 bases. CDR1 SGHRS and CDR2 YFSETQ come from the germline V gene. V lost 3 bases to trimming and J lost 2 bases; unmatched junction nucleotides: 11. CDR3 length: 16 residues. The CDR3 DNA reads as TGCGCCAGCAGCTCATCGGCTAGCGGATCCACCTACGAGCAGTACTTC. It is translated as CASSSSASGSTYEQYF.

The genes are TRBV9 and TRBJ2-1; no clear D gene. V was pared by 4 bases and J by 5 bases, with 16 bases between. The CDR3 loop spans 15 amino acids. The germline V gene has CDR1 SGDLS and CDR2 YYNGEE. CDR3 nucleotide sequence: TGTGCCAGCAGCTATTCCTCAGGCCAGGACAATGAGCAGTTCTTC. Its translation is CASSYSSGQDNEQFF.